This entry lists 29 T cell receptor beta chains sequenced from one sample in a study of early T cells in non-severe SARS-CoV-2 infection. TCRdb ran MiXCR on the 5' RACE reads and lists one entry per CDR3 protein. This table holds 80,000 to 95,000 distinct CDR3 sequences, 11% to 15% found once. The sequenced sample consisted of whole blood. All receptors come from an adult who was a healthcare worker with PCR-confirmed SARS-CoV-2 infection or an uninfected control (not recorded which).

The chain has TRBV28 and TRBJ2-5; D might be TRBD1 or TRBD2, each matching 5 bases. The CDR3 runs 15 residues. Between the trimmed V and J ends, which lost 5 bases and 7 bases, there was a span of 20 bases. The germline gives CDR1 MDHEN, CDR2 SYDVKM. The CDR3 protein is CASSPPGPKARTQYF. The DNA of the CDR3 is TGTGCCAGCAGTCCGCCGGGACCCAAAGCGAGGACCCAGTACTTC.

This clonotype was counted at least ten times. V usage is TRBV29-1 and J usage is TRBJ2-7; a weak D match, TRBD2 (6 bases). This CDR3 is 11 amino acids long. Germline-derived CDR1 and CDR2 are SQVTM and ANQGSEA. Trimming stripped 7 bases from V and 1 base from J, with 8 bases between. The CDR3 coding sequence is TGCAGCGGGAGGGATTCCTACGAGCAGTACTTC. Translation: CSGRDSYEQYF.

This chain connects TRBV6-5 to TRBJ2-1, with TRBD2 as a possible D gene (5 bases). Germline lookup yields CDR1 MNHEY and CDR2 SVGAGI. Between the trimmed V and J ends, which lost 0 bases and 9 bases, there was a span of 9 bases. There are 13 residues in the CDR3. This CDR3 reads CASSYSIGVEQFF. The DNA for the CDR3 is TGTGCCAGCAGTTACTCGATCGGGGTTGAGCAGTTCTTC.

The chain carries TRBV20-1 and TRBJ1-2; 8 bases are shared with TRBD1. Germline V CDR1 and CDR2: DFQATT, SNEGSKA (reference sequence). V shed 3 bases, J shed 14 bases, and the junction held 14 bases outside the gene matches. The CDR3 runs 13 residues. CDR3 residues: CSASQTGTGALTF. The CDR3 DNA reads TGCAGTGCTAGCCAAACCGGGACAGGCGCCCTAACCTTC.

The chain employs TRBV14 and TRBJ2-7, with D possibly being TRBD1 (6 bases). Germline lookup yields CDR1 SGHDN and CDR2 FVKESK. Trimming removed 2 bases at V and 2 bases at J, with 10 bases between. This CDR3 is built from 14 residues. CDR3 nucleotides: TGTGCCAGCAGCCAAAATAGACAGGCCTACGAGCAGTACTTC. It codes for CASSQNRQAYEQYF.

This clonotype turned up a few times. The CDR3 sequence: CAISPFRTGDEQYF. The CDR3, as DNA: TGTGCCATCTCTCCCTTTAGGACAGGGGATGAGCAGTACTTC. The rearrangement uses TRBV10-3 and TRBJ2-7; 9 bases match TRBD1. Trimming at V came to 8 bases and at J to 7 bases, leaving 12 bases not matched to a gene. The germline CDR1 and CDR2 sequences are ENHRY and SYGVKD. This CDR3 region has 14 residues.

This clonotype has more than one count but fewer than ten. The rearrangement uses TRBV3-1 and TRBJ1-1, with a weak D call TRBD1 (6 bases). The CDR3 length is 13 residues. Germline loops: CDR1 LGHDT, CDR2 YNNKEL (reference sequence). Trimming stripped 6 bases from V and 5 bases from J, with 13 bases between. DNA of the CDR3: TGTGCCAGCAGGAAACAGGGCAGAACTGAAGCTTTCTTT. Protein: CASRKQGRTEAFF.

The rearrangement joins TRBV4-2 to TRBJ1-3; D is ambiguous. The CDR3 loop spans 15 amino acids. Between the trimmed V and J ends, which lost 0 bases and 0 bases, there was a span of 6 bases. Looked up from germline, CDR1 is LGHNA and CDR2 is YNFKEQ. CDR3 residues: CASSQEQTSGNTIYF. CDR3 coding DNA: TGTGCCAGCAGCCAAGAGCAGACCTCTGGAAACACCATATATTTT.

This clonotype was found a few times. V is TRBV7-9 and J is TRBJ1-1; no firm D call. V was pared by 7 bases and J by 0 bases, with 15 bases between. In germline, CDR1 is SEHNR, CDR2 FQNEAQ (reference sequence). The CDR3 is 15 amino acids. In nucleotides, the CDR3 is TGTGCCAGCAACAAACTGGCCGGCATGAACACTGAAGCTTTCTTT. Translation gives CASNKLAGMNTEAFF.

This chain uses TRBV6-2 or TRBV6-3 with TRBJ1-5, with D unresolved. V was cut by 2 bases and J by 1 base, with 3 bases left in between. Germline V gives CDR1 MNHEY, CDR2 SVGEGT. This CDR3 spans 13 amino acids. CDR3 bases: TGTGCCAGCAGTTACACCAGCAATCAGCCCCAGCATTTT. Its protein is CASSYTSNQPQHF.

V and J are TRBV7-2 and TRBJ2-4; D gene unclear. This CDR3 comprises 11 residues. Germline V lookup: CDR1 SGHTA, CDR2 FQGNSA. Trimming took off 1 base at V and 9 bases at J, with 4 bases between the two ends. The CDR3 coding sequence is TGTGCCAGCAGCTTAGGGGGCATTCAGTACTTC. This sequence encodes CASSLGGIQYF.

The V gene is TRBV6-1, the J gene TRBJ2-2, with a tentative D call TRBD1 (6 bases). The CDR3 is 13 residues long. V was cut by 6 bases and J by 6 bases, with 11 bases left in between. In germline, CDR1 is MNHNS, CDR2 SASEGT. The CDR3 is CASRQGQAGELFF. The CDR3 nucleotides read TGTGCCAGCAGGCAGGGGCAGGCCGGGGAGCTGTTTTTT.

The chain carries TRBV10-1 and TRBJ1-4; a weak D match, TRBD1 (5 bases). V was pared by 4 bases and J by 4 bases, with 19 bases between. Germline assignment: CDR1 WNHNN and CDR2 SYGVQD (reference sequence). CDR3 size: 17 residues. The CDR3 nucleotides are TGCGCCAGCAGTGTGAAGAGGGGAGGGGTCCGTAATGAAAAACTGTTTTTT. Translating it yields CASSVKRGGVRNEKLFF.

J is TRBJ1-2 and V is TRBV7-9; D is ambiguous. Germline V lookup: CDR1 SEHNR, CDR2 FQNEAQ (reference sequence). The ends were cut back, 3 bases at V and 5 bases at J, with 25 bases in the middle. The CDR3 consists of 18 residues. For the CDR3, the DNA is TGTGCCAGCAGCTTTACAGTGGGCCGCCAGACCCGAGAATATGGCTACACCTTC. This codes for CASSFTVGRQTREYGYTF. The complete variable domain, with remaining parts taken from reference TRBV7-9 and TRBJ1-2, reads DTGVSQNPRHKITKRGQNVTFRCDPISEHNRLYWYRQTLGQGPEFLTYFQNEAQLEKSRLLSDRFSAERPKGSFSTLEIQRTEQGDSAMYLCASSFTVGRQTREYGYTFGSGTRLTVV.

This clonotype came up a few times. The chain employs TRBV27 and TRBJ2-6, with D hard to call. The germline V and J ends were trimmed by 5 bases and 1 base, with 12 bases remaining between them. CDR1 and CDR2 from the germline V gene are MNHEY and SMNVEV (reference sequence). The CDR3 spans 16 residues. This chain's CDR3 is CASSPRSLSGANVLTF. CDR3 in DNA: TGTGCCAGCAGTCCGCGTTCTCTATCTGGGGCCAACGTCCTGACTTTC.

This clonotype was seen only a few times. The rearrangement links TRBV28 to TRBJ1-1, with a weak D call TRBD1 (6 bases). Germline CDR1 MDHEN, CDR2 SYDVKM. This CDR3 contains 12 residues. The V end lost 7 bases, the J end lost 6 bases, and 12 bases lay between the germline ends. In nucleotides, the CDR3 is TGTGCCAGCAACGGACAGTACCCTGAAGCTTTCTTT. This gives the protein CASNGQYPEAFF.

This clonotype came up many times. The chain employs TRBV20-1 and TRBJ1-1, with D unresolved. The V gene's germline CDR1 is DFQATT and CDR2 SNEGSKA (reference sequence). The CDR3 spans 14 residues. V dropped 3 bases and J dropped 10 bases, with 21 bases sitting between them. The CDR3 is CSASRAGRIVGAFF. In nucleotides, the CDR3 is TGCAGTGCTAGTCGGGCGGGAAGAATAGTTGGAGCTTTCTTT.

This clonotype has at least ten counts. V and J are TRBV6-6 and TRBJ2-7, with 8 bases aligning to TRBD1. Germline CDR1 and CDR2: MNHNY and SVGAGI (reference sequence). V dropped 8 bases and J dropped 1; count of bases not matched to a gene: 7. The CDR3 length is 14 residues. Here the CDR3 reads CASGRTGTSYEQYF. CDR3 nucleotide sequence: TGTGCCAGCGGGAGGACAGGGACTTCCTACGAGCAGTACTTC.

This clonotype was found a few times. The chain has TRBV29-1 and TRBJ2-2; TRBD1 aligns across 7 bases. This CDR3 is built from 14 residues. V was pared by 7 bases and J by 0 bases, with 5 bases of the junction left unmatched. The germline V gene has CDR1 SQVTM and CDR2 ANQGSEA. CDR3 DNA: TGCAGCGCCGCCGGACAGGCGAACACCGGGGAGCTGTTTTTT. It is translated as CSAAGQANTGELFF.

This clonotype was counted only a few times. The gene calls are TRBV3-1 and TRBJ2-1, with 7 nucleotides matching TRBD2. The CDR3 has 18 residues. The germline V gene has CDR1 LGHDT and CDR2 YNNKEL (reference sequence). Trimming cost V 1 base and J 0 bases; bases outside gene matches: 9. The CDR3 reads CASSQVSEGGRSYNEQFF. The DNA of the CDR3 is TGTGCCAGCAGCCAAGTCTCCGAGGGAGGGCGCTCCTACAATGAGCAGTTCTTC.

This clonotype occurred many times. The chain links TRBV11-2 to TRBJ2-7; D remains ambiguous. This CDR3 contains 14 residues. The germline CDR1 and CDR2 sequences are SGHAT and FQNNGV. The V gene lost 3 bases and the J gene lost 2 bases, with 11 bases spanning the gap. The CDR3 sequence: CASSFRTYTYEQYF. The CDR3, as DNA: TGTGCCAGCAGCTTCAGGACGTATACCTACGAGCAGTACTTC.

The sample holds a few counts of this clonotype. The chain employs TRBV6-5 and TRBJ2-4, with TRBD2 matching 14 bases. The germline V gene encodes CDR1 MNHEY and CDR2 SVGAGI. The V and J ends lost 4 bases and 7 bases, in that order; junction bases with no gene match: 18. The CDR3 covers 20 residues. The CDR3 sequence: CASSSTPPGLAGASGNIQYF. The CDR3 nucleotides read TGTGCCAGCAGTTCCACCCCCCCGGGACTAGCGGGGGCGTCCGGTAACATTCAGTACTTC.

The chain links TRBV12-3 or TRBV12-4 to TRBJ1-2; no reliable D call. Trimming took 7 bases from V and 2 from J, leaving 17 bases between them. CDR3 length: 15 residues. In DNA form, the CDR3 reads TGTGCCAGCAAGTTCGAATTACGGGGAAACTATGGCTACACCTTC. Its protein is CASKFELRGNYGYTF.

This clonotype turned up a few times. The genes are TRBV7-6 and TRBJ2-7; D may be TRBD1 or TRBD2 (5 bases each). Germline V gene sequence: CDR1 SGHVS, CDR2 FNYEAQ. The CDR3 runs to 13 residues. The V and J ends lost 7 bases and 2 bases respectively, with 12 bases between them. This CDR3 is CASTNRGAYEQYF. The CDR3 DNA sequence: TGTGCCAGCACCAATCGAGGGGCCTACGAGCAGTACTTC.

This clonotype showed up just a few times. The chain has TRBV4-3 and TRBJ2-7; 10 bases map to TRBD1. Trimming took 4 bases from V and 2 from J; bases not matched to a gene: 5. This CDR3 has 15 residues. Per the germline V gene, CDR1 is LGHNA and CDR2 is YSLEER. CDR3 sequence: CASSPGQGETYEQYF. The CDR3 DNA follows: TGCGCCAGCAGCCCCGGACAGGGGGAAACCTACGAGCAGTACTTC.

This clonotype was counted at least ten times. V usage is TRBV10-2 and J usage is TRBJ1-5; D is unresolved. CDR1 is WSHSY, CDR2 SAAADI, per germline. The CDR3 length is 13 residues. V shed 3 bases and J shed 9 bases, with 12 bases lying between them. CDR3 sequence (DNA): TGCGCCAGCAGTGAAGGTTTCCCCTCGCCCCAGCATTTT. It yields the protein CASSEGFPSPQHF.

This clonotype was seen repeatedly, ten times or more. The chain is built from TRBV18 and TRBJ1-3, with D possibly matching TRBD1 (5 bases). This CDR3 region has 16 residues. Trimming shortened V by 4 bases and J by 4 bases, and 17 bases separated the two germline ends. Germline values: CDR1 KGHSH, CDR2 LQKENI. CDR3 region: CASSLSPGREGNTIYF. CDR3 coding DNA: TGTGCCAGCTCACTGTCACCAGGGAGGGAAGGAAACACCATATATTTT.

This clonotype came up a few times. The genes are TRBV6-2 or TRBV6-3 and TRBJ1-1, with D unresolved. Germline V gene data show CDR1 as MNHEY and CDR2 as SVGEGT. The CDR3 loop spans 15 amino acids. V was clipped by 10 bases and J by 5 bases, with 23 bases between them. The chain's CDR3 is CAIRSLIAGGTEAFF. CDR3 nucleotides: TGTGCCATCCGGTCCCTCATAGCCGGAGGTACTGAAGCTTTCTTT.

This sequence joins TRBV29-1 and TRBJ2-2; 8 bases match TRBD2. The V gene's germline CDR1 is SQVTM and CDR2 ANQGSEA. The CDR3 loop spans 14 amino acids. V shed 6 bases, J shed 2 bases, and the junction held 5 bases outside the gene matches. The CDR3 sequence: CSVKAGANTGELFF. As DNA, the CDR3 is TGCAGCGTCAAAGCGGGGGCCAACACCGGGGAGCTGTTTTTT.